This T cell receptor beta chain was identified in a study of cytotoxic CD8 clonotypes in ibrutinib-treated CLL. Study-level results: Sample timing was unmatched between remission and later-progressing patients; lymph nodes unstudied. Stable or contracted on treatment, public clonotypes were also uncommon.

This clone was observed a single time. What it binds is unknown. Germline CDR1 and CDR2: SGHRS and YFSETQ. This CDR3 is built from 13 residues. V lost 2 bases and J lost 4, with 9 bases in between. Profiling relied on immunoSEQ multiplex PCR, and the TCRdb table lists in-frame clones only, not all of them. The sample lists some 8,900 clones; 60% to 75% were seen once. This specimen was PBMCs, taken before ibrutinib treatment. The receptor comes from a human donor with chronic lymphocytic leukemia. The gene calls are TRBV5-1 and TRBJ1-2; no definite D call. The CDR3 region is CASSFLLTYGYTF. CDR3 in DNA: TGCGCCAGCAGCTTCCTTCTCACCTATGGCTACACCTTC.